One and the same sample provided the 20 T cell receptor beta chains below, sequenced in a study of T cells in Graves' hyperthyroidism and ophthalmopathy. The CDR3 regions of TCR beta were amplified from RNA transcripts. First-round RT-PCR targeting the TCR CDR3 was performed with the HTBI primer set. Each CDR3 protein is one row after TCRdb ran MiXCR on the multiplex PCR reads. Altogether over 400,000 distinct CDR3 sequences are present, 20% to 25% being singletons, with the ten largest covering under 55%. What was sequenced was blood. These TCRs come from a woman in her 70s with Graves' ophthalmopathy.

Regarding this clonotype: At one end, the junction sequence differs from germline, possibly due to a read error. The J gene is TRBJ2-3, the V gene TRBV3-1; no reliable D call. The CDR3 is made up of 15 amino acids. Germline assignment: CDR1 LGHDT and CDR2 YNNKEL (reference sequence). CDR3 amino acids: CASSQLPARTDPQYF. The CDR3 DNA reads TGTGCCAGCAGCCAATTGCCGGCACGCACAGATCCGCAGTATTTT.

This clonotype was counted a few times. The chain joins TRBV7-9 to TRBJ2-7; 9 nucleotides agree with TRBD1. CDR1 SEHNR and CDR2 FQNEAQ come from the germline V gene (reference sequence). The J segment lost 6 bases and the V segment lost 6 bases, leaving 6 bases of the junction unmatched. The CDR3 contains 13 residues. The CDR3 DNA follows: TGTGCCAGCAGGACCGGGACAGGGAGCGAGCAGTACTTC. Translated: CASRTGTGSEQYF.

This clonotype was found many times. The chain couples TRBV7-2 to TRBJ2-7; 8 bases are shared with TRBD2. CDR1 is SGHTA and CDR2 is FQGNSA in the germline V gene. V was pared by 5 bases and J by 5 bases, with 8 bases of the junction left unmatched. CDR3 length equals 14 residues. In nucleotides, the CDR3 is TGTGCCAGCAGCCGGAGCGGGGGCATCGACGAGCAGTACTTC. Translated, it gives CASSRSGGIDEQYF.

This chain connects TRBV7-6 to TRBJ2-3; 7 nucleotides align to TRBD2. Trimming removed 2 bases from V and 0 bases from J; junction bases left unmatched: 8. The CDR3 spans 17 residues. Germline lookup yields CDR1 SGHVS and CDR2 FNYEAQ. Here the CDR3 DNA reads TGTGCCAGCAGCTTAAAGCTGGGAGGGACTAGCACAGATACGCAGTATTTT. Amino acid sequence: CASSLKLGGTSTDTQYF.

In DNA, the CDR3 is TGTGCCAGCACACAGGTCGGCAATTCACCCCTCCACTTT. Protein sequence: CASTQVGNSPLHF. The chain uses TRBV25-1 and TRBJ1-6, with D possibly matching TRBD1 (5 bases). Per germline, CDR1 MGHDK and CDR2 SYGVNS. This CDR3 has 13 residues. The V end lost 7 bases, the J end lost 7 bases, and 11 bases lay between the germline ends.

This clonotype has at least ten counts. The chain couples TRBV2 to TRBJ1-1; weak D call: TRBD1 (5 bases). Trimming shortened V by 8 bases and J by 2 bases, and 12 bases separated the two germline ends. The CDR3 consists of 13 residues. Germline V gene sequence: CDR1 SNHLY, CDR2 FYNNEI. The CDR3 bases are TGTGCCAGCTGCCGGGACTATAACACTGAAGCTTTCTTT. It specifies CASCRDYNTEAFF.

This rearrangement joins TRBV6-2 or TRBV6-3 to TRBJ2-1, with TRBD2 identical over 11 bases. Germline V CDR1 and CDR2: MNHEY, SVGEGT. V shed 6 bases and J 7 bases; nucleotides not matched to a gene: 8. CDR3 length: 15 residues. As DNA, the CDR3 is TGTGCCAGCAGGCTAGCGGGAGGCCTAGGGAATGAGCAGTTCTTC. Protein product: CASRLAGGLGNEQFF.

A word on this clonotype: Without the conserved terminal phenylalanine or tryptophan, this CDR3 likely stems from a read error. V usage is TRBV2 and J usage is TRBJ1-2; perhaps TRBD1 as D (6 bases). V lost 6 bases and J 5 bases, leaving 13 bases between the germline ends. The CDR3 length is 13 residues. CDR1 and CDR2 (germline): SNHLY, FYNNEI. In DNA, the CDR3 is TGTGCCAGCAGGGACAGTCCCATATATGGCTACACCCTC. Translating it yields CASRDSPIYGYTL.

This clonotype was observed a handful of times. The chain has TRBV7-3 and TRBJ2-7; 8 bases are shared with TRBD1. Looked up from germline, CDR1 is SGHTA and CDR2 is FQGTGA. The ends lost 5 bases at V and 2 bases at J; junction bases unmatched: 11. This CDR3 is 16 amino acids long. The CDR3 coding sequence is TGTGCCAGCAGCCCCCACCGGACAGGGCGTACCTACGAGCAGTACTTC. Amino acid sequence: CASSPHRTGRTYEQYF.

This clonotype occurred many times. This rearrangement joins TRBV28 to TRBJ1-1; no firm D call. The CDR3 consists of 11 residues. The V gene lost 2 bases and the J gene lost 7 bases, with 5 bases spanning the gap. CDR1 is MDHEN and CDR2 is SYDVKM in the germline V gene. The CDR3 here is CASSLVDEAFF. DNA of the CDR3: TGTGCCAGCAGTTTAGTAGATGAAGCTTTCTTT.

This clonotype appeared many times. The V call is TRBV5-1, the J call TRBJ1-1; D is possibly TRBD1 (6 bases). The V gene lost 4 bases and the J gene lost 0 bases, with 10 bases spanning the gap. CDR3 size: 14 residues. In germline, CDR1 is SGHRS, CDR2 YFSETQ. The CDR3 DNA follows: TGCGCCAGCAGCCAGGACAGTATGAACACTGAAGCTTTCTTT. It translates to CASSQDSMNTEAFF. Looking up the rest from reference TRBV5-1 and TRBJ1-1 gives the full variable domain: KAGVTQTPRYLIKTRGQQVTLSCSPISGHRSVSWYQQTPGQGLQFLFEYFSETQRNKGNFPGRFSGRQFSNSRSEMNVSTLELGDSALYLCASSQDSMNTEAFFGQGTRLTVV.

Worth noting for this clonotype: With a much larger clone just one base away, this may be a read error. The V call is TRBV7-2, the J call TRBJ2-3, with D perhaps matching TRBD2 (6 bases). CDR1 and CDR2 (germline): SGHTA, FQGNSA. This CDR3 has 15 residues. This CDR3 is CAGSFQASGTDTQYF. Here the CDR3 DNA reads TGTGCCGGCAGCTTCCAAGCTAGCGGCACAGATACGCAGTATTTT.

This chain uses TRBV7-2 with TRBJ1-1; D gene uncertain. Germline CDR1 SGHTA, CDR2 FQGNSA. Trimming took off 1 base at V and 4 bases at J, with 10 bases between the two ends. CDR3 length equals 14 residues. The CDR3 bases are TGTGCCAGCAGCTTAGAGTTCATAGTCACTGAAGCTTTCTTT. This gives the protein CASSLEFIVTEAFF.

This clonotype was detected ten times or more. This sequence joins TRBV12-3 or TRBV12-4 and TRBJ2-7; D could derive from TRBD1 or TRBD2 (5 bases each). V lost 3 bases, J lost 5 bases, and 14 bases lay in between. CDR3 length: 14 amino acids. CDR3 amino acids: CASSLGTGSHEQYF. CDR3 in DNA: TGTGCCAGCAGTTTGGGGACGGGGAGCCACGAGCAGTACTTC.

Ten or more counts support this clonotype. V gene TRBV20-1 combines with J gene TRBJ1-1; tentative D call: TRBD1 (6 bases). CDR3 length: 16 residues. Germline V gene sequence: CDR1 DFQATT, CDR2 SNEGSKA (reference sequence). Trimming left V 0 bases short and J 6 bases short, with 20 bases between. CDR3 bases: TGCAGTGCTAGAGAACCCCCACTTGACAGGTCCCCTGAAGCTTTCTTT. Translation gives CSAREPPLDRSPEAFF.

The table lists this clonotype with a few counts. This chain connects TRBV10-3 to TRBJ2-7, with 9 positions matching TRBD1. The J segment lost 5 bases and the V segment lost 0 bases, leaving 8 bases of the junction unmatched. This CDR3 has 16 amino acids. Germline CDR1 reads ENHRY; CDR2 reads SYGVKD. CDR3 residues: CAISESRDRGVDEQYF. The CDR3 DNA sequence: TGTGCCATCAGTGAGTCGAGAGACAGGGGGGTCGACGAGCAGTACTTC.

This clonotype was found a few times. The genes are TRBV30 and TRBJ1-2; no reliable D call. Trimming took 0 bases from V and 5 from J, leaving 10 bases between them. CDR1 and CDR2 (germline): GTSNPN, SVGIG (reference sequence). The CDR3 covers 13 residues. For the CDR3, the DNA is TGTGCCTGGAGTGTAAAGGGAGGGTATGGCTACACCTTC. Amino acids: CAWSVKGGYGYTF.

CDR3 DNA: TGCAGCGTTGACAGGGGGGGATACGAGCAGTACTTC. Its protein product is CSVDRGGYEQYF. The J gene is TRBJ2-7, the V gene TRBV29-1; D is tentatively TRBD1 or TRBD2 (7 bases each). Trimming cost V 3 bases and J 4 bases, with 10 bases left between them. The germline V gene has CDR1 SQVTM and CDR2 ANQGSEA. The CDR3 has 12 residues.

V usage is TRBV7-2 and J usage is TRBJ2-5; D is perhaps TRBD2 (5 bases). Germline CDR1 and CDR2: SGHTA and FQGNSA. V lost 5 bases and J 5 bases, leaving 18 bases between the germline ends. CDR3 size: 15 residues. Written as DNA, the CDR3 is TGTGCCAGCAGCCGATCCCGGGGTCGGAGCGAGACCCAGTACTTC. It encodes CASSRSRGRSETQYF.

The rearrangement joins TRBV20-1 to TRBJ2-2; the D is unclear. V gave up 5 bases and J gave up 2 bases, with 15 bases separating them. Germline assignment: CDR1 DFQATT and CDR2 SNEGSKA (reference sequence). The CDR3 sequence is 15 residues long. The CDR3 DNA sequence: TGCAGTGCTCTAGACACCTTTGGAAACACCGGGGAGCTGTTTTTT. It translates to CSALDTFGNTGELFF.